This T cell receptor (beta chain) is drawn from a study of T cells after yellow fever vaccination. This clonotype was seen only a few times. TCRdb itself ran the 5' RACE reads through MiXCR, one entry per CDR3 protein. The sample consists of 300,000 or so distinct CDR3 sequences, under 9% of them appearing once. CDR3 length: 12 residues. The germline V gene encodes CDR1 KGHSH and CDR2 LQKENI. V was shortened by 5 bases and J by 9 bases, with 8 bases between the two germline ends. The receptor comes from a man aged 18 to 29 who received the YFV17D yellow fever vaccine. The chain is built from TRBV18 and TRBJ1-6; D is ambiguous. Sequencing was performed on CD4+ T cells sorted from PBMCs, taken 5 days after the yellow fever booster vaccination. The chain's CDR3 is CASSMTSSPLHF. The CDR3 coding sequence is TGTGCCAGCTCAATGACCAGTTCACCCCTCCACTTT.